Following are 13 T cell receptor beta chains from one sample sequenced in a study of control samples from healthy donors and cancer patients. Profiling relied on immunoSEQ multiplex PCR, and the TCRdb table lists in-frame clones only, not all of them. The table has 100,000 to 150,000 clones, about 90% seen once. The sample comprised blood. Receptors originate from a young man in good health.

The chain has TRBV7-8 and TRBJ1-3; tentatively, D is TRBD1 (5 bases). Trimming shortened V by 1 base and J by 3 bases, and 10 bases separated the two germline ends. Germline V lookup: CDR1 SGHVS, CDR2 FQNEAQ. The CDR3 contains 15 residues. This chain's CDR3 is CASSLVAGIGNTIYF. The CDR3 DNA reads TGTGCCAGCAGCTTAGTGGCAGGGATTGGAAACACCATATATTTT.

In this sample, this clone turned up a few times. Other nucleotide sequences in the sample specify the same CDR3. This chain uses TRBV4-3 with TRBJ2-1; TRBD2 aligns across 12 bases. The CDR3 consists of 15 residues. The germline V gene encodes CDR1 LGHNA and CDR2 YSLEER. Germline trimming cut 3 bases from V and 4 bases from J; bases unmatched to any gene: 1. This CDR3 reads CASSHTSGGYNEQFF. The DNA of the CDR3 is TGCGCCAGCAGCCATACTAGCGGGGGGTACAATGAGCAGTTCTTC.

The rearrangement joins TRBV19 to TRBJ1-2; D ambiguous. V shed 1 base and J shed 7 bases, with 7 bases lying between them. The CDR3 has 12 amino acids. In germline, CDR1 is LNHDA, CDR2 SQIVND (reference sequence). CDR3 region: CASSIGGFGYTF. CDR3 nucleotide sequence: TGTGCCAGTAGTATAGGAGGCTTTGGCTACACCTTC. Filled out from reference TRBV19 and TRBJ1-2, the complete variable domain reads DGGITQSPKYLFRKEGQNVTLSCEQNLNHDAMYWYRQDPGQGLRLIYYSQIVNDFQKGDIAEGYSVSREKKESFPLTVTSAQKNPTAFYLCASSIGGFGYTFGSGTRLTVV.

The rearrangement uses TRBV6-6 and TRBJ1-5; TRBD1 agrees at 9 bases. The CDR3 has 14 amino acids. The J segment lost 2 bases and the V segment lost 7 bases, leaving 3 bases of the junction unmatched. CDR1 and CDR2 (germline): MNHNY, SVGAGI (reference sequence). CDR3 bases: TGTGCCAGCATGGGACAGGGTCGCAATCAGCCCCAGCATTTT. This translates into CASMGQGRNQPQHF.

V and J are TRBV3-1 (or the pseudogene TRBV3-2) and TRBJ1-3; D is perhaps TRBD1 (5 bases). Germline V gene data show CDR1 as LGHDT and CDR2 as YNNKEL (reference sequence). V lost 1 base and J 0 bases, leaving 16 bases between the germline ends. There are 18 residues in the CDR3. The CDR3 sequence: CASSQAWGVPRSGNTIYF. The CDR3 nucleotides are TGTGCCAGCAGCCAAGCCTGGGGGGTCCCTCGCTCTGGAAACACCATATATTTT.

The chain recombines TRBV7-8 with TRBJ1-4, with D uncertain. Germline-derived CDR1 and CDR2 are SGHVS and FQNEAQ. The CDR3 sequence is 15 residues long. Between the trimmed V and J ends, which lost 1 base and 8 bases, there was a span of 14 bases. The CDR3 here is CASSLVPTTDEKLFF. The CDR3 nucleotides read TGTGCCAGCAGCTTAGTCCCAACGACCGACGAAAAACTGTTTTTT.

This CDR3 is CASSLVLAGVNEQFF. The CDR3 bases are TGTGCCAGCAGCTTGGTACTAGCGGGGGTCAATGAGCAGTTCTTC. This chain connects TRBV5-4 to TRBJ2-1; 11 nucleotides line up with TRBD2. Unmatched junction bases numbered 2, after V lost 0 bases and J lost 6 bases. Germline values: CDR1 SGHNT, CDR2 YYREEE (reference sequence). The CDR3 extends over 15 amino acids.

Written as DNA, the CDR3 is TGTGCCAGCACCCCAGGGCAGGCAGGCTACAATGAGCAGTTCTTC. Translation gives CASTPGQAGYNEQFF. The V gene is TRBV7-3, the J gene TRBJ2-1; D might be TRBD1 (5 bases). Trimming left V 7 bases short and J 3 bases short, with 16 bases between. The germline gives CDR1 SGHTA, CDR2 FQGTGA. This CDR3 is built from 15 residues.

The V and J genes are TRBV6-2 or TRBV6-3 and TRBJ2-3, with TRBD2 matching 16 bases. CDR3 length: 20 residues. Germline V gene lookup returns CDR1 MNHEY and CDR2 SVGEGT. V shed 0 bases, J shed 0 bases, and the junction held 6 bases outside the gene matches. The CDR3 nucleotides read TGTGCCAGCAGTTACTCGGGACTAGCGGGAGGGCCTCGCAGCACAGATACGCAGTATTTT. It codes for CASSYSGLAGGPRSTDTQYF.

The chain recombines TRBV2 with TRBJ2-1; the D gene is possibly TRBD2 (5 bases). This CDR3 has 11 amino acids. The V end was cut by 7 bases, the J end by 15 bases, with 16 bases between. Germline loops: CDR1 SNHLY, CDR2 FYNNEI. CDR3 region: CASNYHEGGFF. The DNA for the CDR3 is TGTGCCAGCAATTATCATGAGGGCGGGTTCTTC. The full variable domain, its missing parts supplied by reference TRBV2 and TRBJ2-1, is EPEVTQTPSHQVTQMGQEVILRCVPISNHLYFYWYRQILGQKVEFLVSFYNNEISEKSEIFDDQFSVERPDGSNFTLKIRSTKLEDSAMYFCASNYHEGGFFGPGTRLTVL.

The DNA of the CDR3 is TGTGCCTGGAGTGACTTAGCGGGCTTAGCCAAAAACATTCAGTACTTC. This encodes CAWSDLAGLAKNIQYF. The gene calls are TRBV30 and TRBJ2-4, with TRBD2 identical over 7 bases. From germline, CDR1 is GTSNPN and CDR2 SVGIG (reference sequence). V lost 1 base and J lost 0; bases outside the gene matches: 6. The CDR3 length is 16 residues. Variable domain in full (rest from reference TRBV30 and TRBJ2-4): SQTIHQWPATLVQPVGSPLSLECTVEGTSNPNLYWYRQAAGRGLQLLFYSVGIGQISSEVPQNLSASRPQDRQFILSSKKLLLSDSGFYLCAWSDLAGLAKNIQYFGAGTRLSVL.

The J gene is TRBJ2-7, the V gene TRBV14; no firm D call. V was clipped by 4 bases and J by 4 bases, with 17 bases between them. Germline CDR1 is SGHDN and CDR2 is FVKESK. The CDR3 contains 15 residues. The CDR3 sequence: CASSRRQAIIYEQYF. CDR3 in DNA: TGTGCCAGCAGCCGTCGACAAGCAATTATTTACGAGCAGTACTTC. The variable domain in full, with the rest retrieved from reference TRBV14 and TRBJ2-7, is EAGVTQFPSHSVIEKGQTVTLRCDPISGHDNLYWYRRVMGKEIKFLLHFVKESKQDESGMPNNRFLAERTGGTYSTLKVQPAELEDSGVYFCASSRRQAIIYEQYFGPGTRLTVT.

The chain recombines TRBV6-2 or TRBV6-3 with TRBJ2-7; the match to TRBD1 covers 9 bases. CDR3 length: 15 amino acids. Germline CDR1 and CDR2: MNHEY and SVGEGT. V gave up 3 bases and J gave up 7 bases; unmatched junction bases: 10. The CDR3 nucleotides read TGTGCCAGCAGTTATCAACAGGGGGCGCGGTGGGAGCAGTACTTC. Protein: CASSYQQGARWEQYF.